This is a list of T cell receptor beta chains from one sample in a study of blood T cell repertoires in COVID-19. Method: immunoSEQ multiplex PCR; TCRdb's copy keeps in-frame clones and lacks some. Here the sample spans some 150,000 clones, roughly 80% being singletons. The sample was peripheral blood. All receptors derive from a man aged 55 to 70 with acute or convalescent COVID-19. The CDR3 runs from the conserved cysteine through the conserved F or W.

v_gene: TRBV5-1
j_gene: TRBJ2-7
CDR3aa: CASSLGYRSEQYF

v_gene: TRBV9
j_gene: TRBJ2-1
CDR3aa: CASSVWSQGAGYNEQFF

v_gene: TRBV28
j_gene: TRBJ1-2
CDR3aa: CASSLRAGGVGYTF

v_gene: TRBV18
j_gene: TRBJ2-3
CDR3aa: CASSQGTATDTQYF

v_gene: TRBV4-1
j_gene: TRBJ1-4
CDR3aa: CASSRSSDSNLEKLFF

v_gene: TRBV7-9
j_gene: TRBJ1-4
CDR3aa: CASSSSQGTNEKLFF

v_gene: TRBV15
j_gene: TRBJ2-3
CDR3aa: CATSRELAGWADTQYF

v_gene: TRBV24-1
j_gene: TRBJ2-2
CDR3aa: CATSQGGNTGELFF

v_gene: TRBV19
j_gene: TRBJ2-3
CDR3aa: CASSTFSGGADTQYF

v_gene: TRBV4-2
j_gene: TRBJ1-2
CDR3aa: CASSQVEGSSNGYTF

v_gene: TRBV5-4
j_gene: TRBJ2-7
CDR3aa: CASSFGQKTYEQYF

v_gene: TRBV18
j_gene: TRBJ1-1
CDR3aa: CASSIRDKNTEAFF

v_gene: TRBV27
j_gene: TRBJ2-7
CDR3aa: CASRVPIGLPVCEQYF

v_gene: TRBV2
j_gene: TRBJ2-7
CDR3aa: CASREGVVEQYF

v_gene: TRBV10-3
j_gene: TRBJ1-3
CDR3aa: CAISEGQPSGNTIYF

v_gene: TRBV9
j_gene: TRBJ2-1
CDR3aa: CASSVDASGGNEQFF

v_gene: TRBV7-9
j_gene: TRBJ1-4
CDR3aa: CASSLGTREEKLFF

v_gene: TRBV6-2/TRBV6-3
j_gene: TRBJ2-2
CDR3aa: CASSWALFGELFF

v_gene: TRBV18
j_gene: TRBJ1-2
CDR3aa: CASSNRQGLHGYTF

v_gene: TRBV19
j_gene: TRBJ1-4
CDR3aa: CASSPRPDSEKLFF

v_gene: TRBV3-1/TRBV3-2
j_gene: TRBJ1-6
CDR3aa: CASSQVAGSPLHF

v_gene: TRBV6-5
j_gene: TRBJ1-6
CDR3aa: CASTPSREVNSPLHF